Presented here are 13 T cell receptor beta chains from one specimen sequenced in a study of blood T cell repertoires in COVID-19. The assay was immunoSEQ multiplex PCR, and TCRdb's table has in-frame clones only and misses some. The top ten hold roughly 17% of the sample, which has 100,000 to 150,000 clones, around 81% seen once. Sequenced sample: peripheral blood. The origin of the receptors is a man between 25 and 39 years old with COVID-19, enrolled during active disease.

The chain has TRBV3-1 (or the pseudogene TRBV3-2) and TRBJ2-1, with 13 positions matching TRBD2. CDR3 length: 17 residues. Germline V gene sequence: CDR1 LGHDT, CDR2 YNNKEL (reference sequence). The trim removed 5 bases at V and 10 bases at J, leaving 14 bases unmatched. The CDR3 protein is CASSSRTSGRGEGEQFF. For the CDR3, the DNA is TGTGCCAGCAGCTCCCGGACTAGCGGGAGAGGGGAAGGAGAGCAGTTCTTC.

This clone appeared a single time. V and J are TRBV5-6 and TRBJ2-1; TRBD1 aligns across 10 bases. V lost 4 bases, J lost 5 bases, and 6 bases stayed unmatched. From germline, CDR1 is SGHDT and CDR2 YYEEEE. This CDR3 spans 15 amino acids. The CDR3 reads CASSVGQGKDNEQFF. The CDR3 DNA reads as TGTGCCAGCAGCGTGGGACAGGGGAAGGACAATGAGCAGTTCTTC.

This clone was seen a few times. This chain uses TRBV27 with TRBJ1-5; D perhaps matches TRBD1 (5 bases). The CDR3 consists of 16 residues. The V and J ends lost 6 bases and 4 bases respectively, with 19 bases between them. The V gene's germline CDR1 is MNHEY and CDR2 SMNVEV (reference sequence). The CDR3 sequence: CASSGGRGDSNQPQHF. The DNA of the CDR3 is TGTGCCAGCAGCGGGGGAAGAGGGGACTCTAATCAGCCCCAGCATTTT.

The chain employs TRBV28 and TRBJ2-5, with TRBD2 identical over 12 bases. V dropped 5 bases and J dropped 4; count of bases not matched to a gene: 11. This CDR3 has 17 residues. Germline V gene sequence: CDR1 MDHEN, CDR2 SYDVKM. The CDR3 bases are TGTGCCAGCAGTCCTGCTAGCGGGGGGGCCTGGGGAGAGACCCAGTACTTC. Translating gives CASSPASGGAWGETQYF.

This clone was seen a single time. This chain links TRBV5-1 with TRBJ1-3, with 8 bases identical to TRBD1. V shed 5 bases, J shed 4 bases, and the junction held 8 bases outside the gene matches. CDR3 length: 15 residues. Per germline, CDR1 SGHRS and CDR2 YFSETQ. CDR3 in amino acids: CASSPDRAGGNTIYF. In DNA, the CDR3 is TGCGCCAGCAGTCCGGACAGGGCGGGGGGAAACACCATATATTTT.

The gene calls are TRBV27 and TRBJ2-7; 8 bases match TRBD1. V was pared by 5 bases and J by 5 bases, with 8 bases of the junction left unmatched. The V gene's germline CDR1 is MNHEY and CDR2 SMNVEV (reference sequence). The CDR3 contains 14 residues. In DNA form, the CDR3 reads TGTGCCAGCAGTGTTCTTGGACAGGGCCACGAGCAGTACTTC. This codes for CASSVLGQGHEQYF.

This chain links TRBV19 with TRBJ2-7, with 7 bases identical to TRBD1. Trimming removed 6 bases from V and 2 bases from J; junction bases left unmatched: 4. The CDR3 has 13 amino acids. Germline CDR1 LNHDA, CDR2 SQIVND (reference sequence). Here the CDR3 DNA reads TGTGCCAGTAGCCCTACAGGGGCCTACGAGCAGTACTTC. It encodes CASSPTGAYEQYF.

The rearrangement uses TRBV5-5 and TRBJ2-5; D tentatively reads TRBD1 or TRBD2 (6 bases each). CDR3 length equals 15 residues. The V gene lost 4 bases and the J gene lost 5 bases, with 18 bases spanning the gap. Germline V gene data show CDR1 as SGHKS and CDR2 as YYEKEE (reference sequence). In DNA form, the CDR3 reads TGTGCCAGCAGCCTGGAGGGGGTCGCGCTCGAGACCCAGTACTTC. Residues: CASSLEGVALETQYF.

The chain couples TRBV4-2 to TRBJ2-3; 12 positions match TRBD2. J gave up 5 bases and V 4 bases, and 4 bases lay outside the gene matches. The CDR3 runs to 15 residues. Germline loops: CDR1 LGHNA, CDR2 YNFKEQ. The CDR3 nucleotides are TGTGCCAGCAGCCCTAGCGGGGGGGCCGTAGATACGCAGTATTTT. Its protein product is CASSPSGGAVDTQYF.

This chain joins TRBV9 and TRBJ2-3; unclear D gene. Per the germline V gene, CDR1 is SGDLS and CDR2 is YYNGEE. The CDR3 is 12 amino acids. Between the trimmed V and J ends, which lost 3 bases and 2 bases, there was a span of 4 bases. The CDR3 region is CASSASTDTQYF. The CDR3 coding sequence is TGTGCCAGCAGCGCTTCCACAGATACGCAGTATTTT. The variable domain in full, with the rest retrieved from reference TRBV9 and TRBJ2-3, is DSGVTQTPKHLITATGQRVTLRCSPRSGDLSVYWYQQSLDQGLQFLIQYYNGEERAKGNILERFSAQQFPDLHSELNLSSLELGDSALYFCASSASTDTQYFGPGTRLTVL.

The chain links TRBV30 to TRBJ1-2; 7 nucleotides match TRBD1. This CDR3 has 15 amino acids. J gave up 8 bases and V 1 base, and 13 bases lay outside the gene matches. Germline V lookup: CDR1 GTSNPN, CDR2 SVGIG (reference sequence). The CDR3 nucleotides read TGTGCCTGGAGTGGGTTGACAGGGCGATGGGAGGGCTACACCTTC. It specifies CAWSGLTGRWEGYTF.

This clone was seen only a few times. The chain has TRBV2 and TRBJ2-5; a weak D match, TRBD2 (6 bases). The V and J ends lost 4 bases and 0 bases respectively, with 9 bases between them. Germline values: CDR1 SNHLY, CDR2 FYNNEI. This CDR3 is built from 14 residues. The CDR3 is CASSGDLYQETQYF. The CDR3 bases are TGTGCCAGCAGTGGGGACTTGTACCAAGAGACCCAGTACTTC.

The V and J genes are TRBV28 and TRBJ2-1; 8 bases fit TRBD2. Germline V gene sequence: CDR1 MDHEN, CDR2 SYDVKM. After removal of 5 bases from V and 6 bases from J, the junction contained 9 bases not matched to a gene. This CDR3 is built from 15 residues. The CDR3 bases are TGTGCCAGCAGTCCGACGGGACTAGAAGGCAATGAGCAGTTCTTC. Encoded protein: CASSPTGLEGNEQFF.